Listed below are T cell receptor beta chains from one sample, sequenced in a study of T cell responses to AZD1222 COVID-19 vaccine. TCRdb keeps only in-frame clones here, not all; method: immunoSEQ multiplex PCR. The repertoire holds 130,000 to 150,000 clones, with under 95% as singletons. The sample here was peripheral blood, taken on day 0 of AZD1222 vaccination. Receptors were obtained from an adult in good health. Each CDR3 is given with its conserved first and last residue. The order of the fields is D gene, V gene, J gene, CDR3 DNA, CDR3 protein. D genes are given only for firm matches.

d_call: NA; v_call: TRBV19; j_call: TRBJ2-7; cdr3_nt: TGTGCCAGTAGTACAGGGGGGCCCTACGAGCAGTACTTC; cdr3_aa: CASSTGGPYEQYF
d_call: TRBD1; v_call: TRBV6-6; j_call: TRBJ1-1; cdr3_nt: TGTGCCAGCAGTTACTCAGCCGGGACAGGGGTGACTGAAGCTTTCTTT; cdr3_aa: CASSYSAGTGVTEAFF
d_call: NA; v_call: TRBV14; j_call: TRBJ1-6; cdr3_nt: TGTGCCAGCAGCCGGGGGGGGAATTCACCCCTCCACTTT; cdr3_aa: CASSRGGNSPLHF
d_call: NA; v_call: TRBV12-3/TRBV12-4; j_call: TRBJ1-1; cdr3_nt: TGTGCCAGCAGAAAACAGGGGAACACTGAAGCTTTCTTT; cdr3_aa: CASRKQGNTEAFF
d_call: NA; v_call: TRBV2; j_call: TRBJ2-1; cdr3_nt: TGTGCCAGCAGTCCGGGGTCCTACAATGAGCAGTTCTTC; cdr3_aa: CASSPGSYNEQFF
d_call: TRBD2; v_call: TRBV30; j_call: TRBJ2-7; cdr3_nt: TGTGCCTGGAGCCAGGGACTAGGCGAGCAGTACTTC; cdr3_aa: CAWSQGLGEQYF
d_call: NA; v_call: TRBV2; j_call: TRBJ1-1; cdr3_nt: TGTGCCAGCAGTGGTGACCTGTATCGGACTGAAGCTTTCTTT; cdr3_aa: CASSGDLYRTEAFF
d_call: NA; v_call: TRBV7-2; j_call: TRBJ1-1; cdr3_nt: TGTGCCAGCGGGCGGGGCCGCGGGCATGCTTTCTTT; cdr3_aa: CASGRGRGHAFF
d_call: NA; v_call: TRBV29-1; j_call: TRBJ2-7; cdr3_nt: TGCAGCGTTATAACCGGGGCCCCCTACGAGCAGTACTTC; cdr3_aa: CSVITGAPYEQYF
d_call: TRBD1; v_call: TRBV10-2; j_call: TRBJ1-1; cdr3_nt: TGCGCCAGCAGCACAGGGGCCACTGAAGCTTTCTTT; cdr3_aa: CASSTGATEAFF
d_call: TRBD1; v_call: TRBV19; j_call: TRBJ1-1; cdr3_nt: TGTGCCAGTAGTGGCTCGACAGGGTCCTCTGAAGCTTTCTTT; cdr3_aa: CASSGSTGSSEAFF
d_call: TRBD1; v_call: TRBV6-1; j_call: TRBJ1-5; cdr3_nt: TGTGCCAGCAGTCAACAGGGGCCGGGGCAGCCCCAGCATTTT; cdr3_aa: CASSQQGPGQPQHF
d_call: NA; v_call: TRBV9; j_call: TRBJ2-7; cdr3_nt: TGTGCCAGCAGCCCCTGGGACTCTGACTACGAGCAGTACTTC; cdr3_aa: CASSPWDSDYEQYF